This T cell receptor beta chain was recovered during a study of blood T cell repertoires in COVID-19. Study context: Spain, Italy and the United States supplied samples that represented acute and convalescent COVID-19. T cells, B-cell-depleted T cells, or PBMCs provided the cDNA or gDNA that served as material.

Trimming cost V 5 bases and J 7 bases, with 11 bases left between them. The CDR3 loop spans 12 amino acids. As handled by the study authors: Cell counts per sample came from amplifying reference gene primers. Method: immunoSEQ multiplex PCR; TCRdb's copy keeps in-frame clones and lacks some. The DNA was the basis for D and trimming; V, J and clone size are from that table. The table has hundreds of thousands of clones, approximately 87% seen once. The chain employs TRBV12-3 or TRBV12-4 and TRBJ1-1; a weak D match, TRBD1 (5 bases). Sequences were obtained from peripheral blood. This TCR was sampled from a woman aged 45-59 years who had recovered from COVID-19. Here the CDR3 reads CASSLQVNEAFF. The CDR3 DNA sequence: TGTGCCAGCAGTCTACAGGTAAATGAAGCTTTCTTT.